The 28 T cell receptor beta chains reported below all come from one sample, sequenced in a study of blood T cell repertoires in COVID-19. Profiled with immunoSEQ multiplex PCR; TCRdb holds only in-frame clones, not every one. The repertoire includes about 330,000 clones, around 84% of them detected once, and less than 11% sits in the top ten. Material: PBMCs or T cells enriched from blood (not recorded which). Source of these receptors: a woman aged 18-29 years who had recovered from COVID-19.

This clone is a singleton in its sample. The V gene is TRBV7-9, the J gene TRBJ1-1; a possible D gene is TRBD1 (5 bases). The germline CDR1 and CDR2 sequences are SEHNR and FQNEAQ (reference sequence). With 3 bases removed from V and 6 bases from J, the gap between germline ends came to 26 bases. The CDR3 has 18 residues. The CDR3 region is CASSFRSNIARASAEAFF. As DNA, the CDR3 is TGTGCCAGCAGCTTTCGAAGTAATATAGCCAGGGCGTCGGCTGAAGCTTTCTTT.

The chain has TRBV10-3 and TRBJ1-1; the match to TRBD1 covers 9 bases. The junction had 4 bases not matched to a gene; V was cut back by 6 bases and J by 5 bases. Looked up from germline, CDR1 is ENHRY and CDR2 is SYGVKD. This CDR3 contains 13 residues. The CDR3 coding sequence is TGTGCCATCAGGGGCGACAGGGGGACTGAAGCTTTCTTT. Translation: CAIRGDRGTEAFF.

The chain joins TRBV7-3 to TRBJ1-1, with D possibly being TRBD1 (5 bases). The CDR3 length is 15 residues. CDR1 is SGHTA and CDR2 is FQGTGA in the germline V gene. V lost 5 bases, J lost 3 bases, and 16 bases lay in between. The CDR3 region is CASSLSGKRDTEAFF. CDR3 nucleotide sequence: TGTGCCAGCAGCCTCTCAGGGAAAAGGGACACTGAAGCTTTCTTT.

CDR3 sequence reads: CASSLTRKETQYF. DNA for the CDR3: TGTGCCAGCAGCTTAACGAGGAAAGAGACCCAGTACTTC. This chain connects TRBV7-3 to TRBJ2-5; D is undetermined. The V gene's germline CDR1 is SGHTA and CDR2 FQGTGA. The CDR3 extends over 13 amino acids. V was trimmed by 0 bases and J by 3 bases, leaving 5 bases between them.

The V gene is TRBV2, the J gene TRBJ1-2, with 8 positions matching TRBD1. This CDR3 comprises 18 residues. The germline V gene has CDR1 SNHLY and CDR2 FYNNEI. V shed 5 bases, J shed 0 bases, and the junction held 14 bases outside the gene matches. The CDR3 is CASSLLSRDRLSNYGYTF. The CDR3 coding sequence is TGTGCCAGCAGTCTTTTGTCCCGGGACAGGCTTTCTAACTATGGCTACACCTTC.

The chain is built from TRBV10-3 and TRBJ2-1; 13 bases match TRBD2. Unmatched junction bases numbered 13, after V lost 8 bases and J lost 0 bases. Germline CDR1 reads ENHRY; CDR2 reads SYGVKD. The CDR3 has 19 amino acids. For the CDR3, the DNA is TGTGCCATCGAGGAAAGGACTAGCGGGGGCGCCAGCTCCTACAATGAGCAGTTCTTC. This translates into CAIEERTSGGASSYNEQFF.

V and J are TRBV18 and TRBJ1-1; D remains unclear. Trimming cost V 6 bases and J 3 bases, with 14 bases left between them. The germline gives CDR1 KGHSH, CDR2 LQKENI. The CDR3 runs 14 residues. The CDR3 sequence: CASSPRSEDTEAFF. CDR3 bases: TGTGCCAGCTCTCCGCGATCGGAGGACACTGAAGCTTTCTTT.

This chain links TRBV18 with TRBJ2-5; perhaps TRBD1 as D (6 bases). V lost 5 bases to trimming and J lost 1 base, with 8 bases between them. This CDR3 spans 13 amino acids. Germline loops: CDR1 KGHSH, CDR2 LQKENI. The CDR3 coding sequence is TGTGCCAGCTCATCGACAGGCCAAGAGACCCAGTACTTC. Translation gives CASSSTGQETQYF.

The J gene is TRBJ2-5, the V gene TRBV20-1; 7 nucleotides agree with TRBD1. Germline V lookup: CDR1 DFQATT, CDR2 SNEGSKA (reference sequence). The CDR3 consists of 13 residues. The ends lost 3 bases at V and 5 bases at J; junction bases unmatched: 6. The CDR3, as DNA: TGCAGTGCTAGTAGGGGGCTTATGGAGACCCAGTACTTC. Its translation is CSASRGLMETQYF.

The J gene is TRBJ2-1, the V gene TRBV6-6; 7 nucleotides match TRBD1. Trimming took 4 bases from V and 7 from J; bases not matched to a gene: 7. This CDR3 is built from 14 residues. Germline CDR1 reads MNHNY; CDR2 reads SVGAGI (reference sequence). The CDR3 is CASSWQGVGNEQFF. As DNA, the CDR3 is TGTGCCAGCAGTTGGCAGGGGGTTGGGAATGAGCAGTTCTTC.

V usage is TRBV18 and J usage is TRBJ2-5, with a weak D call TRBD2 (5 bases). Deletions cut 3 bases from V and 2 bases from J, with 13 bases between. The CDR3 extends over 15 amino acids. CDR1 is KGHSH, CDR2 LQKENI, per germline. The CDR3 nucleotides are TGTGCCAGCTCACCCACCGGGATAACTCAAGAGACCCAGTACTTC. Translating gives CASSPTGITQETQYF.

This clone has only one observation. DNA for the CDR3: TGTGCCACCTCCAGCGGGGGCCGAGGGGGTACGCAGTATTTT. Its protein product is CATSSGGRGGTQYF. The chain has TRBV24-1 and TRBJ2-3, with 8 bases identical to TRBD2. The V segment lost 9 bases and the J segment 8 bases; nucleotides outside the gene matches: 12. From germline, CDR1 is KGHDR and CDR2 SFDVKD. CDR3 length: 14 residues.

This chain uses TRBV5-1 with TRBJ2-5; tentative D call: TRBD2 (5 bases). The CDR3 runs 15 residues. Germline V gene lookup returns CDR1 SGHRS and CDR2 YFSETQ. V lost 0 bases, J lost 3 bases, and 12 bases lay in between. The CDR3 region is CASSLVLSGEETQYF. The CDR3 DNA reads TGCGCCAGCAGCTTGGTTTTAAGCGGCGAAGAGACCCAGTACTTC.

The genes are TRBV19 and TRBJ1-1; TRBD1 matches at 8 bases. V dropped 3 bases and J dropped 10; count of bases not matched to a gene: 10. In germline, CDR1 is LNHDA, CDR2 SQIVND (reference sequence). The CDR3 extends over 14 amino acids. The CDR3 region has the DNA TGTGCCAGTAGTATCAGGGACAGGCTCATGGGAGCTTTCTTT. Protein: CASSIRDRLMGAFF.

The CDR3 nucleotides are TGTGCCAGCAGCCACCGTGTACAGAGTTACGAGCAGTACTTC. Translating gives CASSHRVQSYEQYF. This sequence joins TRBV3-1 (or the pseudogene TRBV3-2) and TRBJ2-7; D call uncertain. Germline V gene lookup returns CDR1 LGHDT and CDR2 YNNKEL (reference sequence). This CDR3 spans 14 amino acids. V lost 3 bases to trimming and J lost 4 bases, with 13 bases between them.

The chain's CDR3 is CASSIDRLSSYNEQFF. Here the CDR3 DNA reads TGTGCCAGTAGTATAGATAGATTAAGCTCCTACAATGAGCAGTTCTTC. V gene TRBV19 combines with J gene TRBJ2-1; unclear D gene. This CDR3 is built from 16 residues. Between the trimmed V and J ends, which lost 0 bases and 0 bases, there was a span of 9 bases. From germline, CDR1 is LNHDA and CDR2 SQIVND (reference sequence). The complete variable domain, with remaining parts taken from reference TRBV19 and TRBJ2-1, reads DGGITQSPKYLFRKEGQNVTLSCEQNLNHDAMYWYRQDPGQGLRLIYYSQIVNDFQKGDIAEGYSVSREKKESFPLTVTSAQKNPTAFYLCASSIDRLSSYNEQFFGPGTRLTVL.

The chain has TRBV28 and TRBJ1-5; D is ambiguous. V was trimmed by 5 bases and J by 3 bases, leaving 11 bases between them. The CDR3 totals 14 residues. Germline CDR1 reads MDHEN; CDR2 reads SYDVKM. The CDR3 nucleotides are TGTGCCAGCAGTGTCCCGGGTCTCAATCAGCCCCAGCATTTT. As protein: CASSVPGLNQPQHF.

The CDR3 region has the DNA TGTGCCAGCAGTGAACTGGGGGCGGGACTAGAAAAACTGTTTTTT. The encoded protein is CASSELGAGLEKLFF. The genes are TRBV2 and TRBJ1-4, with D perhaps matching TRBD1 (6 bases). The CDR3 consists of 15 residues. The germline gives CDR1 SNHLY, CDR2 FYNNEI. Trimming cost V 2 bases and J 8 bases, with 15 bases left between them.

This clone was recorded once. CDR3 in amino acids: CASSGVAGADIAKNIQYF. CDR3 DNA: TGTGCCAGCAGTGGCGTAGCGGGGGCCGACATAGCCAAAAACATTCAGTACTTC. The chain is built from TRBV2 and TRBJ2-4; 9 bases fit TRBD2. CDR1 and CDR2 (germline): SNHLY, FYNNEI. The CDR3 runs 18 residues. Losses at the gene ends were 4 bases for V and 0 bases for J; bases not matched to a gene: 10.

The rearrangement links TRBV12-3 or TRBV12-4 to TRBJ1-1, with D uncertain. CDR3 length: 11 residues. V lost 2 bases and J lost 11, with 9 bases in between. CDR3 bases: TGTGCCAGCAGTTTACGCGCTGTGGCTTTCTTT. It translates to CASSLRAVAFF.

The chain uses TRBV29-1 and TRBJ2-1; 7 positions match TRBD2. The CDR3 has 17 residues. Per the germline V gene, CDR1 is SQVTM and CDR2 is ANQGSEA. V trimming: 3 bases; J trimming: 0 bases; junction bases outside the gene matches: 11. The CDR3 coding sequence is TGCAGCGTTGATCGAGGTGGCGGGAGTACCTCCTACAATGAGCAGTTCTTC. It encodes CSVDRGGGSTSYNEQFF.

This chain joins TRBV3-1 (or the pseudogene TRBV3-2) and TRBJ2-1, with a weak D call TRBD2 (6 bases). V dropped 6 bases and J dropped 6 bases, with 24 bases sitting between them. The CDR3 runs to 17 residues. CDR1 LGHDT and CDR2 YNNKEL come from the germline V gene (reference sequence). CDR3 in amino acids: CASRPNPGSPLSNEQFF. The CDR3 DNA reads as TGTGCCAGCAGGCCTAACCCCGGGAGTCCGCTGAGCAATGAGCAGTTCTTC.

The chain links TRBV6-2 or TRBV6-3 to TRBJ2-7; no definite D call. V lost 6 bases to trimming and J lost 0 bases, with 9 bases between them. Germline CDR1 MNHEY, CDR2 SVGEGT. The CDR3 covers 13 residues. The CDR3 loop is CASSRLVSYEQYF. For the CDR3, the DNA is TGTGCCAGCAGCCGACTTGTCTCCTACGAGCAGTACTTC.

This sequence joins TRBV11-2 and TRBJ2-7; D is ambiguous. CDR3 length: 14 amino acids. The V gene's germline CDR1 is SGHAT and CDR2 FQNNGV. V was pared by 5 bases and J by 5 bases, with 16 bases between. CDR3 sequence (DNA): TGTGCCAGCAGCACCCCCCGCGCTTCTAACGAGCAGTACTTC. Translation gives CASSTPRASNEQYF. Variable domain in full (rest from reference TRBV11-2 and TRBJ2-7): EAGVAQSPRYKIIEKRQSVAFWCNPISGHATLYWYQQILGQGPKLLIQFQNNGVVDDSQLPKDRFSAERLKGVDSTLKIQPAKLEDSAVYLCASSTPRASNEQYFGPGTRLTVT.

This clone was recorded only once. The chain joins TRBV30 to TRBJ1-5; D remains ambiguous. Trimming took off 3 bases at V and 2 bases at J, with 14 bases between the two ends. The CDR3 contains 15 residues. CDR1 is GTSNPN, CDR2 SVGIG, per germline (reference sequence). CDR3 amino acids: CAWSAGRRGNQPQHF. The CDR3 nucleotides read TGTGCCTGGAGCGCGGGGAGAAGGGGCAATCAGCCCCAGCATTTT. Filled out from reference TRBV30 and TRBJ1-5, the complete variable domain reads SQTIHQWPATLVQPVGSPLSLECTVEGTSNPNLYWYRQAAGRGLQLLFYSVGIGQISSEVPQNLSASRPQDRQFILSSKKLLLSDSGFYLCAWSAGRRGNQPQHFGDGTRLSIL.

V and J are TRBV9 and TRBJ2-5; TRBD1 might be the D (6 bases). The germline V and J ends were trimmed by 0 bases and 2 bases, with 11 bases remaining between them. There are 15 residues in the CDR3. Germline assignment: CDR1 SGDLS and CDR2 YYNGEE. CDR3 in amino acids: CASSVGQVRQETQYF. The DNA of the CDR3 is TGTGCCAGCAGCGTAGGACAGGTGAGACAAGAGACCCAGTACTTC.

The DNA of the CDR3 is TGTGCCAGCATCCCTCACAGGACCTACAATGAGCAGTTCTTC. Translation gives CASIPHRTYNEQFF. The chain combines TRBV7-3 with TRBJ2-1; D is possibly TRBD1 (5 bases). Germline values: CDR1 SGHTA, CDR2 FQGTGA. V lost 7 bases, J lost 2 bases, and 12 bases lay in between. The CDR3 covers 14 residues. Looking up the rest from reference TRBV7-3 and TRBJ2-1 gives the full variable domain: GAGVSQTPSNKVTEKGKYVELRCDPISGHTALYWYRQSLGQGPEFLIYFQGTGAADDSGLPNDRFFAVRPEGSVSTLKIQRTERGDSAVYLCASIPHRTYNEQFFGPGTRLTVL.

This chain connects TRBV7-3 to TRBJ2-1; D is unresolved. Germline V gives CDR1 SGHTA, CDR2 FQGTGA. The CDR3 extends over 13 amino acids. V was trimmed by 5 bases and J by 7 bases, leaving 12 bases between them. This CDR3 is CASSEYRENEQFF. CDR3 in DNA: TGTGCCAGCAGCGAATACAGAGAGAATGAGCAGTTCTTC.